The 28 T cell receptor beta chains below all came from one sample that was sequenced in a study of blood T cell repertoires in COVID-19. Repertoires were generated with immunoSEQ multiplex PCR, while TCRdb's copy carries only in-frame clones and drops some. The sample includes roughly 120,000 clones, roughly 82% of them seen just once. Sequences were obtained from peripheral blood. The source is a woman aged 55-70 years with acute or convalescent COVID-19.

V gene TRBV9 combines with J gene TRBJ1-6; 8 bases match TRBD1. Germline V gene sequence: CDR1 SGDLS, CDR2 YYNGEE. The length of the CDR3 is 15 residues. J lost 10 bases, V lost 3 bases, and 9 bases had no gene match. The CDR3 bases are TGTGCCAGCAGCGCAACGGACAGGGTGGGCTCACCCCTCCACTTT. Translated, it gives CASSATDRVGSPLHF. The full variable domain, with the rest looked up from reference TRBV9 and TRBJ1-6, is DSGVTQTPKHLITATGQRVTLRCSPRSGDLSVYWYQQSLDQGLQFLIQYYNGEERAKGNILERFSAQQFPDLHSELNLSSLELGDSALYFCASSATDRVGSPLHFGNGTRLTVT.

The rearrangement joins TRBV4-3 to TRBJ1-2; D is perhaps TRBD1 (5 bases). V lost 1 base and J 5 bases, leaving 11 bases between the germline ends. The CDR3 contains 14 residues. Germline CDR1 and CDR2: LGHNA and YSLEER. The CDR3 DNA reads as TGCGCCAGCAGCCAAGGATCAGGGCTATATGGCTACACCTTC. As protein: CASSQGSGLYGYTF.

This clone was observed a few times. The genes are TRBV3-1 (or the pseudogene TRBV3-2) and TRBJ2-7, with 8 bases that match TRBD1. V was clipped by 6 bases and J by 4 bases; unmatched bases: 11. Germline-derived CDR1 and CDR2 are LGHDT and YNNKEL (reference sequence). This CDR3 spans 15 amino acids. The CDR3 reads CASSRPGQGVYEQYF. The CDR3 DNA reads as TGTGCCAGCAGTCGGCCCGGACAGGGAGTATACGAGCAGTACTTC.

The chain couples TRBV7-9 to TRBJ1-3; D gene ambiguous. There are 16 residues in the CDR3. The germline V gene encodes CDR1 SEHNR and CDR2 FQNEAQ (reference sequence). V was clipped by 2 bases and J by 4 bases, with 15 bases between them. The CDR3: CASSLPTQTGGNTIYF. The CDR3 nucleotides read TGTGCCAGCAGCTTACCGACCCAGACGGGGGGAAACACCATATATTTT.

DNA of the CDR3: TGTGCCAGCAGTTACTCAGACGGGACAGGGGGAGCTTTCTTT. Translating it yields CASSYSDGTGGAFF. The rearrangement links TRBV6-5 to TRBJ1-1, with TRBD1 matching 11 bases. This CDR3 has 14 amino acids. V dropped 0 bases and J dropped 10; count of bases not matched to a gene: 4. Germline lookup yields CDR1 MNHEY and CDR2 SVGAGI.

In its sample, this clone is medium-sized. The chain is built from TRBV11-3 and TRBJ1-5; no reliable D call. The V gene lost 3 bases and the J gene lost 2 bases, with 2 bases spanning the gap. Germline values: CDR1 SGHNT, CDR2 YENEEA. The CDR3 totals 12 residues. As DNA, the CDR3 is TGTGCCAGCAGCTTCGGCAATCAGCCCCAGCATTTT. Translating it yields CASSFGNQPQHF.

This clone has a handful of counts. The gene calls are TRBV19 and TRBJ1-6; D is undetermined. The germline CDR1 and CDR2 sequences are LNHDA and SQIVND (reference sequence). With 5 bases removed from V and 7 bases from J, the gap between germline ends came to 12 bases. The CDR3 sequence is 14 residues long. The CDR3 here is CASSGVGGNSPLHF. DNA of the CDR3: TGTGCCAGTAGTGGGGTCGGCGGGAATTCACCCCTCCACTTT.

In this sample, this clone turned up a few times. J is TRBJ2-1 and V is TRBV16; TRBD1 agrees at 9 bases. The J segment lost 2 bases and the V segment lost 4 bases, leaving 3 bases of the junction unmatched. The CDR3 runs 15 residues. CDR1 and CDR2 (germline): KGHSY, FQNENV. For the CDR3, the DNA is TGTGCCAGCAGCCTCGGACAGGGGCCCTACAATGAGCAGTTCTTC. Protein sequence: CASSLGQGPYNEQFF. Full variable domain (missing parts from reference TRBV16 and TRBJ2-1): GEEVAQTPKHLVRGEGQKAKLYCAPIKGHSYVFWYQQVLKNEFKFLISFQNENVFDETGMPKERFSAKCLPNSPCSLEIQATKLEDSAVYFCASSLGQGPYNEQFFGPGTRLTVL.

The gene calls are TRBV7-9 and TRBJ1-5, with D perhaps TRBD1 (6 bases). The V gene's germline CDR1 is SEHNR and CDR2 FQNEAQ (reference sequence). The V and J ends lost 2 bases and 4 bases respectively, with 15 bases between them. The CDR3 contains 16 residues. The CDR3 coding sequence is TGTGCCAGCAGCTTATCAATCGGACAGAGAAATCAGCCCCAGCATTTT. Its protein product is CASSLSIGQRNQPQHF.

The chain has TRBV7-2 and TRBJ1-2; 7 bases match TRBD1. This CDR3 comprises 16 residues. J lost 8 bases, V lost 6 bases, and 18 bases had no gene match. Germline V gene sequence: CDR1 SGHTA, CDR2 FQGNSA. In DNA, the CDR3 is TGTGCCAGCAGTAATATTATGCCTACAGGGGCTTGGGGCTACACCTTC. The encoded protein is CASSNIMPTGAWGYTF. The full variable domain, its missing parts supplied by reference TRBV7-2 and TRBJ1-2, is GAGVSQSPSNKVTEKGKDVELRCDPISGHTALYWYRQSLGQGLEFLIYFQGNSAPDKSGLPSDRFSAERTGGSVSTLTIQRTQQEDSAVYLCASSNIMPTGAWGYTFGSGTRLTVV.

The chain recombines TRBV5-1 with TRBJ1-1, with D possibly being TRBD1 (6 bases). The CDR3 contains 20 residues. CDR1 and CDR2 from the germline V gene are SGHRS and YFSETQ. V lost 4 bases and J 3 bases, leaving 31 bases between the germline ends. CDR3 residues: CASSEPTEGVSIGPHTEAFF. The CDR3 DNA is TGCGCCAGCAGCGAACCTACAGAGGGGGTGTCGATCGGTCCCCACACTGAAGCTTTCTTT.

V usage is TRBV11-2 and J usage is TRBJ2-7; weak D call: TRBD1 (6 bases). Trimming took off 1 base at V and 4 bases at J, with 14 bases between the two ends. Germline loops: CDR1 SGHAT, CDR2 FQNNGV. There are 15 residues in the CDR3. This CDR3 is CASSLGLGAAYEQYF. In nucleotides, the CDR3 is TGTGCCAGCAGCTTAGGCCTGGGGGCAGCGTACGAGCAGTACTTC.

The chain employs TRBV7-2 and TRBJ1-6; 7 bases fit TRBD1. Unmatched junction bases numbered 14, after V lost 5 bases and J lost 10 bases. Germline V gene data show CDR1 as SGHTA and CDR2 as FQGNSA. CDR3 length equals 16 residues. CDR3 sequence: CASSPQFGTEFSPLHF. CDR3 coding DNA: TGTGCCAGCAGCCCGCAGTTCGGGACAGAGTTCTCACCCCTCCACTTT.

The V gene is TRBV5-5, the J gene TRBJ2-7; possibly TRBD2 for D (5 bases). The CDR3 consists of 14 residues. The V end was cut by 1 base, the J end by 2 bases, with 10 bases between. Germline assignment: CDR1 SGHKS and CDR2 YYEKEE (reference sequence). DNA for the CDR3: TGTGCCAGCAGCTTGCCGCCGGGGACCTACGAGCAGTACTTC. Translated: CASSLPPGTYEQYF.

This clone has just a few counts. The chain recombines TRBV5-1 with TRBJ1-3; TRBD1 is a possible D gene (6 bases). V lost 4 bases to trimming and J lost 3 bases, with 14 bases between them. The CDR3 is 15 residues long. The germline V gene has CDR1 SGHRS and CDR2 YFSETQ. This CDR3 reads CASSATGLDGNTIYF. Written as DNA, the CDR3 is TGCGCCAGCAGCGCCACAGGGTTGGATGGAAACACCATATATTTT.

V is TRBV10-1 and J is TRBJ2-7; 8 nucleotides line up with TRBD2. Germline trimming cut 6 bases from V and 2 bases from J; bases unmatched to any gene: 12. The CDR3 is 16 amino acids. CDR1 is WNHNN and CDR2 is SYGVQD in the germline V gene (reference sequence). CDR3 in amino acids: CASRSPGLESPYEQYF. Here the CDR3 DNA reads TGCGCCAGCAGGTCACCGGGACTAGAGTCCCCCTACGAGCAGTACTTC.

The chain carries TRBV7-8 and TRBJ2-7; maybe TRBD1 (5 bases). The CDR3 totals 13 residues. Trimming removed 5 bases from V and 1 base from J, with 9 bases in between. The V gene's germline CDR1 is SGHVS and CDR2 FQNEAQ. Here the CDR3 DNA reads TGTGCCAGCAGCACCCGGACATCCTACGAGCAGTACTTC. Amino acids: CASSTRTSYEQYF.

This chain uses TRBV2 with TRBJ1-2; possibly TRBD1 for D (6 bases). The CDR3 is 13 residues long. Trimming removed 6 bases from V and 8 bases from J, with 16 bases in between. Germline lookup yields CDR1 SNHLY and CDR2 FYNNEI. The CDR3 is CASSADRWEGYTF. The CDR3 DNA follows: TGTGCCAGCAGCGCCGACAGGTGGGAGGGCTACACCTTC.

In its sample, this clone was seen once. This chain links TRBV19 with TRBJ2-5, with D possibly TRBD2 on 5 matching bases. Trimming stripped 0 bases from V and 7 bases from J, with 6 bases between. The CDR3 extends over 12 amino acids. Germline V CDR1 and CDR2: LNHDA, SQIVND (reference sequence). CDR3 sequence (DNA): TGTGCCAGTAGTATAGAAGGAGGGACCCAGTACTTC. This codes for CASSIEGGTQYF.

The table lists this clone with a count of one. V gene TRBV4-1 combines with J gene TRBJ2-1, with D perhaps matching TRBD2 (5 bases). Germline V CDR1 and CDR2: MGHRA, YSYEKL. The CDR3 is 14 amino acids. Trimming cost V 0 bases and J 6 bases, with 9 bases left between them. The chain's CDR3 is CASSQEPRGNEQFF. The CDR3 DNA is TGCGCCAGCAGCCAAGAACCCCGGGGCAATGAGCAGTTCTTC.

In its sample, this clone was seen once. The V call is TRBV30, the J call TRBJ1-1; 7 bases are shared with TRBD1. This CDR3 region has 14 residues. Germline V gene data show CDR1 as GTSNPN and CDR2 as SVGIG (reference sequence). The junction had 5 bases not matched to a gene; V was cut back by 2 bases and J by 2 bases. The CDR3 sequence: CAWSTGVLNTEAFF. The DNA for the CDR3 is TGTGCCTGGAGTACAGGGGTCTTAAACACTGAAGCTTTCTTT. Using reference TRBV30 and TRBJ1-1 for the parts outside the CDR3, the full variable domain is SQTIHQWPATLVQPVGSPLSLECTVEGTSNPNLYWYRQAAGRGLQLLFYSVGIGQISSEVPQNLSASRPQDRQFILSSKKLLLSDSGFYLCAWSTGVLNTEAFFGQGTRLTVV.

The chain uses TRBV27 and TRBJ2-7; tentative D call: TRBD2 (6 bases). From germline, CDR1 is MNHEY and CDR2 SMNVEV (reference sequence). This CDR3 region has 14 residues. V shed 6 bases and J shed 7 bases, with 19 bases lying between them. This CDR3 reads CASRPGGGAREQYF. In nucleotides, the CDR3 is TGTGCCAGCAGACCAGGCGGAGGGGCGCGTGAGCAGTACTTC.

The chain employs TRBV11-3 and TRBJ2-1, with 7 bases identical to TRBD1. Germline trimming cut 5 bases from V and 4 bases from J; bases unmatched to any gene: 5. This CDR3 is built from 14 residues. Per the germline V gene, CDR1 is SGHNT and CDR2 is YENEEA. CDR3 sequence (DNA): TGTGCCAGCAGCACTGGGACAGAGTACAATGAGCAGTTCTTC. Translating it yields CASSTGTEYNEQFF. The whole variable domain, remainder taken from reference TRBV11-3 and TRBJ2-1, is EAGVVQSPRYKIIEKKQPVAFWCNPISGHNTLYWYLQNLGQGPELLIRYENEEAVDDSQLPKDRFSAERLKGVDSTLKIQPAELGDSAVYLCASSTGTEYNEQFFGPGTRLTVL.

The genes are TRBV5-4 and TRBJ2-5; 8 nucleotides agree with TRBD2. Losses at the gene ends were 4 bases for V and 4 bases for J; bases not matched to a gene: 6. CDR1 and CDR2 (germline): SGHNT, YYREEE (reference sequence). This CDR3 is 14 amino acids long. The CDR3 sequence: CASSPTSGGETQYF. The CDR3 DNA follows: TGTGCCAGCAGCCCTACGAGCGGGGGAGAGACCCAGTACTTC.

The CDR3: CASSYRGNSPLHF. CDR3 coding DNA: TGTGCCAGCAGTTATAGGGGGAATTCACCCCTCCACTTT. V and J are TRBV6-2 or TRBV6-3 and TRBJ1-6; TRBD1 might be the D (6 bases). The length of the CDR3 is 13 residues. Between the trimmed V and J ends, which lost 3 bases and 7 bases, there was a span of 7 bases. Germline V gene sequence: CDR1 MNHEY, CDR2 SVGEGT.

The chain links TRBV2 to TRBJ1-1; 7 nucleotides match TRBD1. V trimming: 7 bases; J trimming: 7 bases; junction bases outside the gene matches: 9. The CDR3 spans 13 residues. CDR1 and CDR2 from the germline V gene are SNHLY and FYNNEI. The CDR3 DNA reads as TGTGCCAGCATGGGACAGATACAGAGTGAAGCTTTCTTT. Amino acid sequence: CASMGQIQSEAFF.

V is TRBV27 and J is TRBJ1-6, with unresolved D. The germline V gene has CDR1 MNHEY and CDR2 SMNVEV (reference sequence). The germline V and J ends were trimmed by 1 base and 8 bases, with 15 bases remaining between them. This CDR3 is 16 amino acids long. The DNA for the CDR3 is TGTGCCAGCAGTTTATTTGGTCAGGTTGTCGATTCACCCCTCCACTTT. Encoded protein: CASSLFGQVVDSPLHF.

V usage is TRBV15 and J usage is TRBJ1-5, with a possible D match to TRBD1 (5 bases). V was trimmed by 2 bases and J by 1 base, leaving 6 bases between them. Germline CDR1 reads LNHNV; CDR2 reads YYDKDF (reference sequence). CDR3 length: 14 residues. CDR3 DNA sequence: TGTGCCACCAGCAGACGACAGAGCAATCAGCCCCAGCATTTT. It translates to CATSRRQSNQPQHF.